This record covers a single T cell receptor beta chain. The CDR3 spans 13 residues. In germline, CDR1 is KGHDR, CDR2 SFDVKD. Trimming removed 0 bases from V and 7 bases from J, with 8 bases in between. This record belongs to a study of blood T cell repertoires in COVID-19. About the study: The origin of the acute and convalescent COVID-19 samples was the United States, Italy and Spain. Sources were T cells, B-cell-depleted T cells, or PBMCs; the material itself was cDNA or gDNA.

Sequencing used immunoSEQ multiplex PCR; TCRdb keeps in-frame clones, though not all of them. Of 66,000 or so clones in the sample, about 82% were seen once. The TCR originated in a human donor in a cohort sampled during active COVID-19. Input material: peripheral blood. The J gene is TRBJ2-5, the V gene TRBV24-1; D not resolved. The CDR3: CATSDLEAGTQYF. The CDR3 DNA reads TGTGCCACCAGTGATTTGGAGGCCGGGACCCAGTACTTC.